This T cell receptor beta chain derives from a study of CD8+CD57+ T cells in acquired aplastic anemia. Genomic DNA, the template, was used for profiling of the TCR beta VDJ and CDR3. TCRdb processed the reads anew with MiXCR; each CDR3 protein has one entry. The repertoire holds under 200,000 distinct CDR3 sequences, about 45% seen once, with about 2.8% in the top ten. The germline V gene encodes CDR1 DFQATT and CDR2 SNEGSKA (reference sequence). This CDR3 contains 12 residues. Trimming took off 2 bases at V and 6 bases at J, with 10 bases between the two ends. The authors sequenced patients whose flow cytometry had shown CD8+CD57+ cell expansion.

Sequenced sample: sorted CD4+, CD8+, or CD8+CD57+ T cells (not recorded which) from PBMCs. The rearrangement joins TRBV20-1 to TRBJ1-1; TRBD1 is a possible D gene (5 bases). The sequence was obtained from a human donor with aplastic anemia. Here the CDR3 reads CSARPRDAEAFF. The CDR3 DNA follows: TGCAGTGCTAGACCGAGGGACGCTGAAGCTTTCTTT.